The source of this T cell receptor beta chain is a study of blood T cell repertoires in COVID-19. Study context: Samples came from the United States, Italy and Spain, spanning acute and convalescent COVID-19. PBMCs, B-cell-depleted T cells, or T cells were the source of the cDNA or gDNA that made up the material.

Germline CDR1 reads SGHVS; CDR2 reads FNYEAQ. V lost 1 base to trimming and J lost 6 bases; unmatched junction nucleotides: 12. This CDR3 has 17 amino acids. Assay: immunoSEQ multiplex PCR; the TCRdb copy retains only in-frame clones and omits some. This table has 300,000 to 450,000 clones, about 90% appearing once. Seattle patients were enrolled during active infection and followed longitudinally. Sequenced: peripheral blood. The receptor was derived from a woman aged 55-69 years with COVID-19, enrolled during active disease. V usage is TRBV7-6 and J usage is TRBJ2-1, with TRBD2 matching over 7 bases. DNA of the CDR3: TGTGCCAGCAGCTTAGGTCTTGGGGGGGGACCTCCCAATGAGCAGTTCTTC. Its protein product is CASSLGLGGGPPNEQFF.